The rows below give T cell receptor beta chains drawn from one sample of a study of blood T cell repertoires in COVID-19. Method: immunoSEQ multiplex PCR; TCRdb's copy keeps in-frame clones and lacks some. The sample has 89,000 or so clones; around 85% are singletons. The sequenced material came from peripheral blood. These TCRs come from a human donor in a cohort sampled during active COVID-19. CDR3s leave out the opening cysteine and the closing phenylalanine or tryptophan.

CDR3aa: ASSPVLIKPYEQY
j_gene: TRBJ2-7
v_gene: TRBV18

CDR3aa: ASSQGHGQGGTQY
j_gene: TRBJ2-3
v_gene: TRBV4-3

CDR3aa: ASSARLQNRGIVTAEAF
j_gene: TRBJ1-1
v_gene: TRBV9

CDR3aa: ASSLGDRGGELF
j_gene: TRBJ2-2
v_gene: TRBV5-1

CDR3aa: ASSSVTGTGWYEQY
j_gene: TRBJ2-7
v_gene: TRBV7-9

CDR3aa: ASSPGTSGLHETQY
j_gene: TRBJ2-5
v_gene: TRBV11-3

CDR3aa: ASSIQGNKNIQY
j_gene: TRBJ2-4
v_gene: TRBV19

CDR3aa: ATSDGAGRDITDTQY
j_gene: TRBJ2-3
v_gene: TRBV24-1

CDR3aa: ASSLSVGGRDSPLH
j_gene: TRBJ1-6
v_gene: TRBV5-1

CDR3aa: ASSLSREARTDTQY
j_gene: TRBJ2-3
v_gene: TRBV5-4

CDR3aa: ASSYSTGGLYNEQY
j_gene: TRBJ2-7
v_gene: TRBV6-2/TRBV6-3

CDR3aa: ASSPQPTGNYGYT
j_gene: TRBJ1-2
v_gene: TRBV5-5

CDR3aa: ASRASLGRDI
j_gene: TRBJ1-3
v_gene: TRBV2

CDR3aa: ASRAGGRVNEQF
j_gene: TRBJ2-1
v_gene: TRBV7-2

CDR3aa: ATSRDSRGGFGNQPQH
j_gene: TRBJ1-5
v_gene: TRBV15

CDR3aa: ASAAGQGNQPQH
j_gene: TRBJ1-5
v_gene: TRBV19

CDR3aa: ASSSGTGGAGGYT
j_gene: TRBJ1-2
v_gene: TRBV7-9

CDR3aa: ASSTKPGQAF
j_gene: TRBJ1-1
v_gene: TRBV3-1/TRBV3-2

CDR3aa: ASSPGTSGGADTQY
j_gene: TRBJ2-3
v_gene: TRBV5-1

CDR3aa: ASSRGTVTFNSPLH
j_gene: TRBJ1-6
v_gene: TRBV4-2